Listed here are 22 T cell receptor beta chains from one sample, sequenced in a study of cytomegalovirus exposure and HLA in healthy donors. It was with 60 Vbeta and 13 Jbeta primers that the PCR ran. The assay was immunoSEQ multiplex PCR, and TCRdb's table has in-frame clones only and misses some. Altogether 210,000 or so clones are present, around nine tenths being singletons, with the ten largest covering roughly 1%. The sample was PBMCs. The receptors come from a woman between 18 and 29 years old in good health and CMV-seronegative.

This clone turned up a few times. CDR3 DNA sequence: TGTGCCAGCAGCCTCGGACACTCGGGAAACACCATATATTTT. Amino acid sequence: CASSLGHSGNTIYF. The V call is TRBV14, the J call TRBJ1-3; tentative D call: TRBD1 (5 bases). V dropped 4 bases and J dropped 4 bases, with 11 bases sitting between them. Germline V gene lookup returns CDR1 SGHDN and CDR2 FVKESK. The CDR3 runs to 14 residues.

The chain has TRBV6-6 and TRBJ1-2, with D unresolved. The length of the CDR3 is 12 residues. The V end lost 7 bases, the J end lost 14 bases, and 20 bases lay between the germline ends. In germline, CDR1 is MNHNY, CDR2 SVGAGI (reference sequence). The CDR3 DNA reads TGTGCCAGCACCTCCGGGGAACTTGCTAGAACCTTC. Protein: CASTSGELARTF.

V usage is TRBV10-1 and J usage is TRBJ2-1; TRBD2 agrees at 8 bases. This CDR3 is built from 14 residues. Unmatched junction bases numbered 4, after V lost 4 bases and J lost 5 bases. CDR1 WNHNN and CDR2 SYGVQD come from the germline V gene (reference sequence). The CDR3 sequence: CASSVGTRDNEQFF. The CDR3 DNA sequence: TGCGCCAGCAGTGTCGGGACTAGAGACAATGAGCAGTTCTTC.

V gene TRBV10-1 combines with J gene TRBJ2-5; 7 nucleotides align to TRBD2. This CDR3 comprises 15 residues. The trim removed 4 bases at V and 0 bases at J, leaving 5 bases unmatched. The germline V gene encodes CDR1 WNHNN and CDR2 SYGVQD (reference sequence). CDR3 sequence: CASSGSRENQETQYF. CDR3 coding DNA: TGCGCCAGCAGTGGATCGCGGGAGAACCAAGAGACCCAGTACTTC.

In its sample, this clone is medium-sized. V gene TRBV25-1 combines with J gene TRBJ2-7; D ambiguous. The CDR3 has 12 residues. Germline V gene data show CDR1 as MGHDK and CDR2 as SYGVNS. Trimming left V 5 bases short and J 7 bases short, with 12 bases between. The CDR3 loop reads CASSLTPGEQYF. The DNA of the CDR3 is TGTGCCAGCAGTCTAACACCCGGGGAGCAGTACTTC.

This clone has only one observation. Other nucleotide sequences in the sample specify the same CDR3. The rearrangement links TRBV25-1 to TRBJ2-7; D ambiguous. The CDR3 has 12 residues. The germline V gene has CDR1 MGHDK and CDR2 SYGVNS. V was shortened by 0 bases and J by 3 bases, with 3 bases between the two germline ends. CDR3 sequence reads: CASSEYYYEQYF. The CDR3 coding sequence is TGTGCCAGCAGTGAATATTACTACGAGCAGTACTTC.

The rearrangement links TRBV2 to TRBJ2-5, with 7 bases matching TRBD1. Judging by the DNA end, TRBJ2-7 fits better; the J call may be wrong. Per the germline V gene, CDR1 is SNHLY and CDR2 is FYNNEI. This CDR3 contains 13 residues. The CDR3 here is CASSPGQVSEQYF. The CDR3 DNA sequence: TGTGCCAGCAGTCCCGGACAGGTGAGCGAGCAGTACTTC.

The V call is TRBV2, the J call TRBJ1-1, with 8 bases lining up with TRBD1. Germline CDR1 SNHLY, CDR2 FYNNEI. V lost 7 bases, J lost 1 base, and 2 bases stayed unmatched. There are 13 residues in the CDR3. CDR3 in amino acids: CASIGQGNTEAFF. The CDR3 coding sequence is TGTGCCAGCATTGGACAGGGGAACACTGAAGCTTTCTTT. Supplemented by reference TRBV2 and TRBJ1-1, the full variable domain reads EPEVTQTPSHQVTQMGQEVILRCVPISNHLYFYWYRQILGQKVEFLVSFYNNEISEKSEIFDDQFSVERPDGSNFTLKIRSTKLEDSAMYFCASIGQGNTEAFFGQGTRLTVV.

This sequence joins TRBV7-9 and TRBJ2-5; D unresolved. This CDR3 spans 13 amino acids. V lost 5 bases and J lost 0, with 7 bases in between. Germline CDR1 SEHNR, CDR2 FQNEAQ (reference sequence). CDR3 region: CASSKTNQETQYF. Here the CDR3 DNA reads TGTGCCAGCAGCAAGACAAACCAAGAGACCCAGTACTTC. Full variable domain (rest looked up from reference TRBV7-9 and TRBJ2-5): DTGVSQNPRHKITKRGQNVTFRCDPISEHNRLYWYRQTLGQGPEFLTYFQNEAQLEKSRLLSDRFSAERPKGSFSTLEIQRTEQGDSAMYLCASSKTNQETQYFGPGTRLLVL.

The chain is built from TRBV27 and TRBJ2-4, with 7 positions matching TRBD1. Germline V lookup: CDR1 MNHEY, CDR2 SMNVEV (reference sequence). This CDR3 spans 12 amino acids. The junction had 6 bases not matched to a gene; V was cut back by 8 bases and J by 8 bases. The DNA of the CDR3 is TGTGCCAGCGGCTCAGGGGGAGACATTCAGTACTTC. Its translation is CASGSGGDIQYF.

This chain links TRBV4-2 with TRBJ2-5; D unresolved. CDR1 and CDR2 from the germline V gene are LGHNA and YNFKEQ. The V and J ends lost 4 bases and 2 bases respectively, with 14 bases between them. The CDR3 runs to 15 residues. In nucleotides, the CDR3 is TGTGCCAGCAGCCGAGGTACTACCAAACAAGAGACCCAGTACTTC. Protein product: CASSRGTTKQETQYF.

The genes are TRBV7-6 and TRBJ2-5, with a tentative D call TRBD1 (5 bases). The V gene lost 3 bases and the J gene lost 4 bases, with 9 bases spanning the gap. CDR1 is SGHVS and CDR2 is FNYEAQ in the germline V gene. The CDR3 extends over 13 amino acids. The CDR3 spells CASSFRVLETQYF. In DNA, the CDR3 is TGTGCCAGCAGCTTCAGGGTGCTAGAGACCCAGTACTTC.

This clone was counted between two and nine times. Written as DNA, the CDR3 is TGTGCCAGCAGGCAACCGACCGGGACTAGCGGGTTCTACAATGAGCAGTTCTTC. Translating it yields CASRQPTGTSGFYNEQFF. V gene TRBV7-9 combines with J gene TRBJ2-1; 12 bases fit TRBD2. This CDR3 has 18 amino acids. J was trimmed by 3 bases and V by 6 bases; bases with no gene match: 12. Germline CDR1 is SEHNR and CDR2 is FQNEAQ (reference sequence).

For the CDR3, the DNA is TGTGCCAGCAGCACGGACAGGGAGAGGGATGGCTACACCTTC. Its translation is CASSTDRERDGYTF. This chain connects TRBV5-4 to TRBJ1-2; 8 bases line up with TRBD1. CDR3 length: 14 residues. Losses at the gene ends were 4 bases for V and 6 bases for J; bases not matched to a gene: 8. Germline assignment: CDR1 SGHNT and CDR2 YYREEE (reference sequence).

The chain joins TRBV11-2 to TRBJ2-1, with TRBD2 identical over 10 bases. V lost 6 bases, J lost 11 bases, and 16 bases stayed unmatched. The CDR3 contains 16 residues. Germline CDR1 SGHAT, CDR2 FQNNGV. CDR3 nucleotides: TGTGCCAGCAGGAGGACCGGGACTAGCGAGTATAGAAAGCAGTTCTTC. Encoded protein: CASRRTGTSEYRKQFF.

CDR3 coding DNA: TGCAGTGCACCATCGGTCCACGAGCAGTACTTC. It is translated as CSAPSVHEQYF. This chain links TRBV20-1 with TRBJ2-5; D remains ambiguous. Matching the DNA end better, TRBJ2-7 makes the J call doubtful. The germline V gene encodes CDR1 DFQATT and CDR2 SNEGSKA (reference sequence). The CDR3 has 11 amino acids.

This clone has a single count. V gene TRBV10-3 combines with J gene TRBJ1-5; D not certain. Germline CDR1 reads ENHRY; CDR2 reads SYGVKD. The CDR3 spans 14 residues. V shed 4 bases and J shed 0 bases, with 7 bases lying between them. The CDR3 nucleotides are TGTGCCATCAGTGGTGCGGATAGCAATCAGCCCCAGCATTTT. This sequence encodes CAISGADSNQPQHF.

This rearrangement joins TRBV18 to TRBJ2-7, with TRBD1 matching 7 bases. Trimming cost V 6 bases and J 4 bases; bases outside gene matches: 12. The CDR3 consists of 15 residues. In germline, CDR1 is KGHSH, CDR2 LQKENI. This CDR3 reads CASSPSQGELYEQYF. In DNA form, the CDR3 reads TGTGCCAGCTCGCCGAGTCAGGGGGAATTATACGAGCAGTACTTC.

This clone occurred once. This rearrangement joins TRBV4-2 to TRBJ2-3; perhaps TRBD2 as D (6 bases). CDR3 length equals 19 residues. Germline V lookup: CDR1 LGHNA, CDR2 YNFKEQ. The V gene lost 0 bases and the J gene lost 1 base, with 20 bases spanning the gap. CDR3 in amino acids: CASSQELAGWGLRTDTQYF. In DNA form, the CDR3 reads TGTGCCAGCAGCCAAGAATTGGCGGGGTGGGGTCTACGCACAGATACGCAGTATTTT.

The gene calls are TRBV4-3 and TRBJ2-2; D is unresolved. This CDR3 is built from 12 residues. Trimming removed 4 bases from V and 7 bases from J, with 7 bases in between. Germline V gene sequence: CDR1 LGHNA, CDR2 YSLEER. CDR3 bases: TGCGCCAGCAGCCTGGGCGACGGGGAGCTGTTTTTT. Translated: CASSLGDGELFF.

The count of this clone is one. The rearrangement links TRBV5-6 to TRBJ1-1, with 8 bases matching TRBD1. The CDR3 runs 15 residues. From germline, CDR1 is SGHDT and CDR2 YYEEEE. V dropped 2 bases and J dropped 3; count of bases not matched to a gene: 6. CDR3 DNA sequence: TGTGCCAGCAGCTTCACACAGGGGGGGCACACTGAAGCTTTCTTT. Its translation is CASSFTQGGHTEAFF.

The V and J genes are TRBV20-1 and TRBJ1-1; D not certain. V lost 3 bases, J lost 3 bases, and 5 bases lay in between. Germline CDR1 DFQATT, CDR2 SNEGSKA (reference sequence). There are 11 residues in the CDR3. CDR3 in amino acids: CSASPYTEAFF. The CDR3 DNA sequence: TGCAGTGCTAGCCCGTACACTGAAGCTTTCTTT.